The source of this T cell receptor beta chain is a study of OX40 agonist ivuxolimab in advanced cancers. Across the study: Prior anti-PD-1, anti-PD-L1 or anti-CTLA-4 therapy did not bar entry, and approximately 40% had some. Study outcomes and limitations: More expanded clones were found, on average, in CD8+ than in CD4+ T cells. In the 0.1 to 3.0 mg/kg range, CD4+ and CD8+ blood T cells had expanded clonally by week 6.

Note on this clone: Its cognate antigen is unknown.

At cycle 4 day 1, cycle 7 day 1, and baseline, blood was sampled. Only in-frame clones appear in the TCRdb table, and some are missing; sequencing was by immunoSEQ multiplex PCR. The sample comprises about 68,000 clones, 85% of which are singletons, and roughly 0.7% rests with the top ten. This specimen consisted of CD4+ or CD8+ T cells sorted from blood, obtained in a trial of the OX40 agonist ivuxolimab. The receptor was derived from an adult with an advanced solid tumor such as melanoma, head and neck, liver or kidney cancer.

The CDR3 DNA reads TGTGCCAGCAGCTTGGGGGGGCGGAACACTGAAGCTTTCTTT. Translation gives CASSLGGRNTEAFF. This sequence joins TRBV5-4 and TRBJ1-1, with D perhaps TRBD1 (6 bases). CDR3 length: 14 residues. Trimming left V 0 bases short and J 1 base short, with 7 bases between. Germline V gene sequence: CDR1 SGHNT, CDR2 YYREEE (reference sequence).